Detailed here is one TCR beta chain. Its antigen is currently unknown. Germline V gives CDR1 MNHEY, CDR2 SMNVEV (reference sequence). This CDR3 is 16 amino acids long. V was clipped by 5 bases and J by 0 bases, with 11 bases between them. RNA was extracted and reverse transcribed into cDNA as the sequencing template. This table comes from immunoSEQ multiplex PCR, and its TCRdb copy is limited to in-frame clones, with some not included. Of about 210,000 clones listed, roughly 44% are singletons. This specimen comes from a study of CD8+ T cells in alopecia areata. Broader study findings: During tofacitinib treatment, many expanded lesional clones remained in scalp and blood.

Sample treatment: oral pan-JAK inhibitor, 5-10 mg twice daily. The sequence came from a human donor with alopecia areata. The specimen was CD4+ T cells sorted from blood, collected at roughly week 36, from a patient treated with tofacitinib. J is TRBJ2-6 and V is TRBV27; D is uncertain. The CDR3 is CASSQMTVSGANVLTF. The CDR3 DNA sequence: TGTGCCAGCAGTCAAATGACGGTCTCTGGGGCCAACGTCCTGACTTTC. Variable domain in full (rest from reference TRBV27 and TRBJ2-6): EAQVTQNPRYLITVTGKKLTVTCSQNMNHEYMSWYRQDPGLGLRQIYYSMNVEVTDKGDVPEGYKVSRKEKRNFPLILESPSPNQTSLYFCASSQMTVSGANVLTFGAGSRLTVL.